The rows below give T cell receptor beta chains drawn from one sample of a study of Ad26.COV2.S vaccination and SARS-CoV-2 variants. The protocol was immunoSEQ multiplex PCR, while the TCRdb copy is restricted to in-frame clones and leaves out a portion. Seen here are roughly 180,000 clones, roughly 87% observed once, and the top ten hold approximately 6%. Specimen: peripheral blood, collected after recovery from COVID-19. The receptors originated from a human donor who had recovered from COVID-19. The CDR3 runs from the conserved cysteine through the conserved F or W. D genes are given only for firm matches. Rows give clone size only sometimes, using once, few, many, or a class for an expanded clone.

>TRBV4-1|-|TRBJ2-7|-
TGCGCCAGCAGCCAAGCCCGCTCCTACGAGCAGTACTTC
CASSQARSYEQYF
>TRBV3-1/TRBV3-2|-|TRBJ2-1|-
TGTGCCAGCAGGGCAGGGGGAGGGAGGGGCCCCTACAATGAGCAGTTCTTC
CASRAGGGRGPYNEQFF
>TRBV19|-|TRBJ1-1|-
TGTGCCAGTAGTACCCAGATGAACACTGAAGCTTTCTTT
CASSTQMNTEAFF
>TRBV6-5|-|TRBJ2-3|-
TGTGCCAGCAGTTACTCGTTTGGGGATACGCAGTATTTT
CASSYSFGDTQYF
>TRBV2|-|TRBJ1-4|-
TGTGCCAGGGGACACACAACTAATGAAAAACTGTTTTTT
CARGHTTNEKLFF
>TRBV18|TRBD1|TRBJ1-6|-
TGTGCCAGCTCACTGACAGGGGCTTTCGATTCACCCCTCCACTTT
CASSLTGAFDSPLHF
>TRBV27|TRBD1|TRBJ1-6|-
TGTGCCAGCAGTTGGGGACAGACTAATTCACCCCTCCACTTT
CASSWGQTNSPLHF
>TRBV5-1|TRBD2|TRBJ2-5|-
TGCGCCAGCAGCCCTGGACTAGATGCGTCTCAAGAGACCCAGTACTTC
CASSPGLDASQETQYF
>TRBV19|-|TRBJ2-5|-
TGTGCCAGTAGTATAGGAGGGGGGAAGAAAGAGACCCAGTACTTC
CASSIGGGKKETQYF
>TRBV2|TRBD1|TRBJ1-1|-
TGTGCCAGCAGTGGAAATAGGAGGGGGCAAGTAACTTTCTTT
CASSGNRRGQVTFF
>TRBV4-2|-|TRBJ1-1|few
TGTGCCAGCAGCCGGGGGACCAGCTTGGGGGTGAGCACTGAAGCTTTCTTT
CASSRGTSLGVSTEAFF
>TRBV5-1|-|TRBJ1-1|-
TGCGCCAGCAGCTTGGTACGTGGACAAGAAGCTTTCTTT
CASSLVRGQEAFF
>TRBV6-5|-|TRBJ1-6|-
TGTGCCAGCAGTTCAACCGGACAGTATAATTCACCCCTCCACTTT
CASSSTGQYNSPLHF
>TRBV7-2|-|TRBJ1-4|-
TGTGCCAGCAGCTTAAGACGGATAGGAGAAAAACTGTTTTTT
CASSLRRIGEKLFF
>TRBV5-6|TRBD1|TRBJ1-1|-
TGTGCCAGCAGCTCCCCCCGACAGGGGTTGAACACTGAAGCTTTCTTT
CASSSPRQGLNTEAFF
>TRBV5-4|TRBD2|TRBJ2-7|-
TGTGCCAGCAGCATACCGGGACTAGACACCTACGAGCAGTACTTC
CASSIPGLDTYEQYF
>TRBV12-3/TRBV12-4|TRBD1|TRBJ1-2|-
TGTGCCAGCAGTTATCAGGGGGCGAGTGGCTACACCTTC
CASSYQGASGYTF